The TCR beta chain under discussion was sequenced for a study of Graves' ophthalmopathy and Graves' hyperthyroidism. Ophthalmopathic donors had moderate-to-severe activity, CAS ≥3 and NOSPECS ≥4, with disease that had lasted under 3 months. Certain patients, namely those with other autoimmune diseases, uncontrolled infections, pregnancy or lactation, were excluded. The authors used Ficoll-Paque density gradient centrifugation to separate PBMCs. The input was 8.5 to 10 ml of fresh peripheral blood. There are 15 residues in the CDR3. The germline V gene has CDR1 MNHNY and CDR2 SVGAGI (reference sequence). Trimming shortened V by 11 bases and J by 1 base, and 19 bases separated the two germline ends. CDR3 regions of TCR beta were amplified from RNA transcripts. HTBI primers were employed in first-round RT-PCR, then a second-round multiplex PCR followed. Each CDR3 protein gets one entry after TCRdb re-called the multiplex PCR reads with MiXCR. This sample has 40,000 to 45,000 distinct CDR3 sequences, with over 40% found just once.

This receptor was obtained from an adult man with Graves' ophthalmopathy. The sequenced sample consisted of peripheral blood. The chain recombines TRBV6-6 with TRBJ2-3, with D perhaps TRBD1 or TRBD2 (5 bases each). Here the CDR3 reads CACTQAVGGTDTQYF. In DNA, the CDR3 is TGTGCCTGCACCCAGGCCGTGGGGGGCACAGATACGCAGTATTTT.